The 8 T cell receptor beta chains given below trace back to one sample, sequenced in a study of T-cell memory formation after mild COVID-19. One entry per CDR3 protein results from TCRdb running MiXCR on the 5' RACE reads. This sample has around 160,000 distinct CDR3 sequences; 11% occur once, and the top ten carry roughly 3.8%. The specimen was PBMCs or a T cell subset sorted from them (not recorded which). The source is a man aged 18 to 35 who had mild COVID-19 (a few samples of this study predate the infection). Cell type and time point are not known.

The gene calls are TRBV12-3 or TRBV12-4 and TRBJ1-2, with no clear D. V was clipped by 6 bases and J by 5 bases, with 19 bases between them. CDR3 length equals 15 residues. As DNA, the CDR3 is TGTGCCAGCAGGAGAGACCCGACCCCTCTTTATGGCTACACCTTC. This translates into CASRRDPTPLYGYTF.

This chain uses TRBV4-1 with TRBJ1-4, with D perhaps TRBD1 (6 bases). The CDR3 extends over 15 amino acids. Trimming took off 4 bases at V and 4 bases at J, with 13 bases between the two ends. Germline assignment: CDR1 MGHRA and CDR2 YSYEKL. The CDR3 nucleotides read TGCGCCAGCAGCCGGACGACAGGAGTTAATGAAAAACTGTTTTTT. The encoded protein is CASSRTTGVNEKLFF.

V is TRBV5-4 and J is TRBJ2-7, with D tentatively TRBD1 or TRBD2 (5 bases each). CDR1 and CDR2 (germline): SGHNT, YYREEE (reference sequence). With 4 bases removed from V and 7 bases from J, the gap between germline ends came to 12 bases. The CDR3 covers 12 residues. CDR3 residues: CASSRDRQEQYF. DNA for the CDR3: TGTGCCAGCAGCCGGGACCGACAGGAGCAGTACTTC.

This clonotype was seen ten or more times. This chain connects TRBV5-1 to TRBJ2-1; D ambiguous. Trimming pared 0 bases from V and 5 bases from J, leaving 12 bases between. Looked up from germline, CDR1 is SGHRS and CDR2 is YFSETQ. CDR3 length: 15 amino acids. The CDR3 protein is CASSLDEPTDNEQFF. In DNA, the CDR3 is TGCGCCAGCAGCTTGGACGAGCCTACCGACAATGAGCAGTTCTTC.

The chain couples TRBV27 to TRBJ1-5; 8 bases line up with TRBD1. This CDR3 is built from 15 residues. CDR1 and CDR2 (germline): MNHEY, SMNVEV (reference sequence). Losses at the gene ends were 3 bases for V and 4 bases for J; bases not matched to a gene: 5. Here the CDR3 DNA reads TGTGCCAGCAGTTTTTCGGGACAGGTTAATCAGCCCCAGCATTTT. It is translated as CASSFSGQVNQPQHF.

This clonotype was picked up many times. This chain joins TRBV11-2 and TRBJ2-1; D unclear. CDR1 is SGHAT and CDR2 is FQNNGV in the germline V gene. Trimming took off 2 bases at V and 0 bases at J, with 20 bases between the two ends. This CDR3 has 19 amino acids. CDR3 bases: TGTGCCAGCAGCTTACGCTCTAGAGGCTTTCTGAGCTCCTACAATGAGCAGTTCTTC. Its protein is CASSLRSRGFLSSYNEQFF.

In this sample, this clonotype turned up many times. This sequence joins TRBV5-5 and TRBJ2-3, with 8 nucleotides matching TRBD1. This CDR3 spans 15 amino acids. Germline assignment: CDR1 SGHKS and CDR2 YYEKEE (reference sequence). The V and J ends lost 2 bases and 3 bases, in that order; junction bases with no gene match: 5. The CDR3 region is CASSFPTGGTDTQYF. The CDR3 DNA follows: TGTGCCAGCAGCTTCCCAACAGGGGGTACAGATACGCAGTATTTT.

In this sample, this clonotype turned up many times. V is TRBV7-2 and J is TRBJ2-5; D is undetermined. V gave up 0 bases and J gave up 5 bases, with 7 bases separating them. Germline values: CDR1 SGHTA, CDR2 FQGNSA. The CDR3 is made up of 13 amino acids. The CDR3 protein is CASSLAISETQYF. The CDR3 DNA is TGTGCCAGCAGCTTAGCAATTTCGGAGACCCAGTACTTC.